The clone carrying this TCR beta chain came up once. The data originate from a study of control samples from healthy donors and cancer patients. The ends were cut back, 0 bases at V and 3 bases at J, with 2 bases in the middle. Germline lookup yields CDR1 SGHAT and CDR2 FQNNGV. The length of the CDR3 is 12 residues. Assay: immunoSEQ multiplex PCR; the TCRdb copy retains only in-frame clones and omits some. The sample consists of fewer than 200,000 clones, 90% to 95% of them appearing once. The sequenced material came from blood. The rearrangement joins TRBV11-2 to TRBJ2-5; D remains ambiguous. This receptor was taken from a man younger than 45 in good health. The CDR3 reads CASSLDKETQYF. The DNA of the CDR3 is TGTGCCAGCAGCTTAGACAAAGAGACCCAGTACTTC. Full variable domain (missing parts from reference TRBV11-2 and TRBJ2-5): EAGVAQSPRYKIIEKRQSVAFWCNPISGHATLYWYQQILGQGPKLLIQFQNNGVVDDSQLPKDRFSAERLKGVDSTLKIQPAKLEDSAVYLCASSLDKETQYFGPGTRLLVL.